This record looks at one T cell receptor (beta chain) sequence and its context. This record belongs to a study of somatic mutations in cytotoxic T cells in rheumatoid arthritis. In the study overall: Prior to any treatment and right after diagnosis, patient blood (under 31 ml EDTA) was drawn. The flow sorting of some V beta antibody-stained T-cell populations reached nearly 100% purity, and the sorted populations included V beta1+ cells sequenced for TCRB.

The ends lost 4 bases at V and 5 bases at J; junction bases unmatched: 10. The CDR3 is 15 amino acids. Looked up from germline, CDR1 is LNHDA and CDR2 is SQIVND (reference sequence). The method was immunoSEQ multiplex PCR; TCRdb's version includes in-frame clones alone and lacks a portion of them. The sample contains about 20,000 clones, roughly 80% of which appear only once. The sequencing input was CD8+ T cells sorted from blood. The receptor's source is an adult with rheumatoid arthritis. The rearrangement links TRBV19 to TRBJ1-1; 7 bases line up with TRBD1. CDR3 protein: CASSTTPTGPTEAFF. The DNA for the CDR3 is TGTGCCAGTAGTACAACCCCGACAGGGCCTACTGAAGCTTTCTTT.